The 26 T cell receptor beta chains given below trace back to one sample, sequenced in a study of blood T cell repertoires in COVID-19. Measured with immunoSEQ multiplex PCR; TCRdb has only the in-frame clones, and not every one. The table includes 77,000 or so clones, roughly 90% detected once. Sample: peripheral blood. Source of these receptors: a man aged 45-60 years with active COVID-19.

V and J are TRBV21-1 and TRBJ1-2; the tabulated D call, TRBD1, remains unverified against the DNA. TRBV21-1 is shown as a pseudogene. The CDR3 length is 13 residues. CDR3: CASSKEGGQGYTF. The CDR3 DNA sequence: TGTGCCAGCAGCAAAGAGGGTGGACAGGGCTACACCTTC.

The CDR3 loop reads CASSGQGTILNTEAFF. CDR3 nucleotide sequence: TGCGCCAGCAGCGGACAGGGAACAATATTGAACACTGAAGCTTTCTTT. This chain links TRBV5-1 with TRBJ1-1; 8 bases match TRBD1. V gave up 4 bases and J gave up 0 bases; unmatched junction bases: 8. CDR3 length equals 16 residues. Germline CDR1 is SGHRS and CDR2 is YFSETQ.

The DNA of the CDR3 is TGTGCCAGCAGCCCGGGGGGGCCCTACAATGAGCAGTTCTTC. Its translation: CASSPGGPYNEQFF. The gene calls are TRBV28 and TRBJ2-1, with 8 bases fitting TRBD2. From germline, CDR1 is MDHEN and CDR2 SYDVKM. Germline trimming cut 6 bases from V and 2 bases from J; bases unmatched to any gene: 3. The CDR3 length is 14 residues.

The J gene is TRBJ1-5, the V gene TRBV2; D perhaps matches TRBD1 (6 bases). Trimming removed 4 bases from V and 4 bases from J, with 11 bases in between. The CDR3 extends over 14 amino acids. Germline loops: CDR1 SNHLY, CDR2 FYNNEI. The CDR3 bases are TGTGCCAGCAGTGTCAGGGGAGGGAATCAGCCCCAGCATTTT. It encodes CASSVRGGNQPQHF. The full variable domain, its missing parts supplied by reference TRBV2 and TRBJ1-5, is EPEVTQTPSHQVTQMGQEVILRCVPISNHLYFYWYRQILGQKVEFLVSFYNNEISEKSEIFDDQFSVERPDGSNFTLKIRSTKLEDSAMYFCASSVRGGNQPQHFGDGTRLSIL.

The CDR3 reads CASSLDSFPPYEQYF. The CDR3 DNA sequence: TGTGCCAGCAGCCTTGACAGCTTCCCCCCCTACGAGCAGTACTTC. The rearrangement links TRBV5-4 to TRBJ2-7, with D possibly TRBD1 on 5 matching bases. Per germline, CDR1 SGHNT and CDR2 YYREEE (reference sequence). V dropped 4 bases and J dropped 2 bases, with 16 bases sitting between them. This CDR3 spans 15 amino acids.

The V and J genes are TRBV9 and TRBJ1-6, with unresolved D. With 0 bases removed from V and 7 bases from J, the gap between germline ends came to 8 bases. The CDR3 extends over 14 amino acids. Germline loops: CDR1 SGDLS, CDR2 YYNGEE. CDR3 amino acids: CASSVGRGNSPLHF. Here the CDR3 DNA reads TGTGCCAGCAGCGTAGGGCGGGGAAATTCACCCCTCCACTTT.

The chain carries TRBV6-5 and TRBJ1-1, with 12 positions matching TRBD1. The junction had 4 bases not matched to a gene; V was cut back by 5 bases and J by 6 bases. Germline V gene lookup returns CDR1 MNHEY and CDR2 SVGAGI. This CDR3 contains 14 residues. The CDR3 spells CASSRGQGAPEAFF. Written as DNA, the CDR3 is TGTGCCAGCAGTCGGGGACAGGGGGCCCCTGAAGCTTTCTTT.

The J gene is TRBJ2-3, the V gene TRBV5-8; D may correspond to TRBD1 or TRBD2 (6 bases each). CDR1 and CDR2 (germline): SGHTS, YDEGEE. The V and J ends lost 4 bases and 0 bases respectively, with 12 bases between them. The CDR3 length is 15 residues. CDR3 residues: CASSLGGHSTDTQYF. DNA of the CDR3: TGTGCCAGCAGCCTGGGGGGACATAGCACAGATACGCAGTATTTT.

The chain uses TRBV4-1 and TRBJ2-7; 8 bases agree with TRBD2. Germline trimming cut 5 bases from V and 5 bases from J; bases unmatched to any gene: 14. CDR3 length: 16 residues. Germline V gene data show CDR1 as MGHRA and CDR2 as YSYEKL. The CDR3 nucleotides are TGCGCCAGCAGCGCAGCTCGGGAGGGAGGGCCCCACGAGCAGTACTTC. This sequence encodes CASSAAREGGPHEQYF.

The V gene is TRBV5-1, the J gene TRBJ2-5; 13 positions agree with TRBD2. Germline trimming cut 4 bases from V and 5 bases from J; bases unmatched to any gene: 2. The germline gives CDR1 SGHRS, CDR2 YFSETQ. The CDR3 loop spans 14 amino acids. The CDR3 region is CASSTGLAGETQYF. The CDR3 region has the DNA TGCGCCAGCAGCACGGGACTAGCGGGGGAGACCCAGTACTTC.

This clone occurred a few times. The chain couples TRBV7-9 to TRBJ1-2; D gene ambiguous. In germline, CDR1 is SEHNR, CDR2 FQNEAQ (reference sequence). V lost 2 bases and J lost 3, with 4 bases in between. There are 12 residues in the CDR3. CDR3 sequence: CASSLPYYGYTF. The DNA for the CDR3 is TGTGCCAGCAGCTTACCCTACTATGGCTACACCTTC.

The rearrangement links TRBV24-1 to TRBJ2-7; TRBD1 agrees at 8 bases. The germline V gene encodes CDR1 KGHDR and CDR2 SFDVKD. This CDR3 spans 14 amino acids. The ends lost 12 bases at V and 0 bases at J; junction bases unmatched: 9. In nucleotides, the CDR3 is TGTGCCGCCGGGCAGGGGGCCCCCTCCTACGAGCAGTACTTC. It yields the protein CAAGQGAPSYEQYF.

The chain links TRBV11-3 to TRBJ1-5; perhaps TRBD1 as D (6 bases). Germline CDR1 SGHNT, CDR2 YENEEA. The ends were cut back, 7 bases at V and 6 bases at J, with 16 bases in the middle. This CDR3 region has 14 residues. The CDR3 sequence: CASTPLGGAQPQHF. The CDR3 coding sequence is TGTGCCAGCACCCCTTTGGGGGGGGCTCAGCCCCAGCATTTT.

This rearrangement joins TRBV28 to TRBJ2-2; 8 nucleotides agree with TRBD2. With V trimmed by 4 bases and J by 1 base, 8 bases remained unmatched. The CDR3 is 17 amino acids. Germline V gives CDR1 MDHEN, CDR2 SYDVKM. Written as DNA, the CDR3 is TGTGCCAGCAGTTACAATAGGCGGGAGGAGAACACCGGGGAGCTGTTTTTT. Its protein product is CASSYNRREENTGELFF. Variable domain in full (rest from reference TRBV28 and TRBJ2-2): DVKVTQSSRYLVKRTGEKVFLECVQDMDHENMFWYRQDPGLGLRLIYFSYDVKMKEKGDIPEGYSVSREKKERFSLILESASTNQTSMYLCASSYNRREENTGELFFGEGSRLTVL.

Only a few counts were recorded for this clone. This chain connects TRBV2 to TRBJ2-7; maybe TRBD1 (6 bases). V was cut by 6 bases and J by 5 bases, with 11 bases left in between. This CDR3 is built from 12 residues. Germline V gene lookup returns CDR1 SNHLY and CDR2 FYNNEI. The chain's CDR3 is CASSAQGHEQYF. Written as DNA, the CDR3 is TGTGCCAGCAGCGCACAGGGCCACGAGCAGTACTTC.

The J gene is TRBJ1-2, the V gene TRBV14; D is unclear. The germline gives CDR1 SGHDN, CDR2 FVKESK. V was clipped by 3 bases and J by 4 bases, with 12 bases between them. CDR3 length: 14 amino acids. CDR3: CASSQVTGTYGYTF. The CDR3 DNA sequence: TGTGCCAGCAGCCAGGTCACGGGTACCTATGGCTACACCTTC.

In this sample, this clone turned up once. V usage is TRBV7-2 and J usage is TRBJ2-5, with D possibly matching TRBD1 (6 bases). From germline, CDR1 is SGHTA and CDR2 FQGNSA. CDR3 length equals 17 residues. Trimming took off 3 bases at V and 1 base at J, with 18 bases between the two ends. The CDR3 DNA follows: TGTGCCAGCAGCTTGTCTCCTCCGGGACACCTCCAAGAGACCCAGTACTTC. Its protein is CASSLSPPGHLQETQYF.

The V and J genes are TRBV7-9 and TRBJ2-1; TRBD2 matches at 7 bases. The CDR3 sequence is 15 residues long. Trimming cost V 4 bases and J 7 bases; bases outside gene matches: 10. Germline loops: CDR1 SEHNR, CDR2 FQNEAQ (reference sequence). The CDR3 loop reads CASSSASVGGNEQFF. The DNA for the CDR3 is TGTGCCAGCAGCTCCGCGTCGGTGGGGGGGAATGAGCAGTTCTTC.

In DNA form, the CDR3 reads TGTGCCAGCAGCGGAGATAGCAATCAGCCCCAGCATTTT. This gives the protein CASSGDSNQPQHF. V gene TRBV9 combines with J gene TRBJ1-5; D gene uncertain. The germline V gene encodes CDR1 SGDLS and CDR2 YYNGEE. Trimming shortened V by 3 bases and J by 0 bases, and 4 bases separated the two germline ends. The CDR3 covers 13 residues.

The chain employs TRBV5-6 and TRBJ2-2; D gene ambiguous. Germline V lookup: CDR1 SGHDT, CDR2 YYEEEE. The V and J ends lost 5 bases and 3 bases respectively, with 5 bases between them. CDR3 size: 12 residues. The CDR3 is CASRSYTGELFF. In DNA form, the CDR3 reads TGTGCCAGCAGGAGTTACACCGGGGAGCTGTTTTTT.

This clone has a single count. J is TRBJ2-7 and V is TRBV10-3; possibly TRBD1 for D (5 bases). This CDR3 has 16 residues. V was pared by 0 bases and J by 2 bases, with 14 bases between. In germline, CDR1 is ENHRY, CDR2 SYGVKD. The CDR3 DNA follows: TGTGCCATCAGTGAGTCGTACGGACATACCGCCTACGAGCAGTACTTC. Translated: CAISESYGHTAYEQYF.

The chain joins TRBV3-1 (or the pseudogene TRBV3-2) to TRBJ2-7, with 7 bases matching TRBD1. Germline-derived CDR1 and CDR2 are LGHDT and YNNKEL (reference sequence). J lost 0 bases, V lost 3 bases, and 5 bases had no gene match. The CDR3 has 15 amino acids. The CDR3 spells CASSQRGRASYEQYF. The CDR3, as DNA: TGTGCCAGCAGCCAGAGGGGGCGTGCCTCCTACGAGCAGTACTTC.

About this clone itself: One junction end does not reproduce the germline sequence, and a read error may be involved. The CDR3 sequence is CASSLDFTDTQYF. In nucleotides, the CDR3 is TGTGCCAGTAGTTTAGACTTCACAGATACGCAGTATTTT. The chain combines TRBV19 with TRBJ2-3; D remains ambiguous. The CDR3 runs 13 residues. From germline, CDR1 is LNHDA and CDR2 SQIVND (reference sequence).

The chain has TRBV29-1 and TRBJ2-1, with a possible D match to TRBD2 (5 bases). The V gene lost 5 bases and the J gene lost 8 bases, with 22 bases spanning the gap. The germline V gene encodes CDR1 SQVTM and CDR2 ANQGSEA. This CDR3 region has 15 residues. CDR3 residues: CSVRTAAGPSYEQFF. The CDR3 coding sequence is TGCAGCGTTCGAACGGCGGCAGGCCCTAGCTATGAGCAGTTCTTC.

The sample holds one count of this clone. This sequence joins TRBV18 and TRBJ2-5; tentatively, D is TRBD1 (5 bases). Germline CDR1 and CDR2: KGHSH and LQKENI. The germline V and J ends were trimmed by 4 bases and 2 bases, with 8 bases remaining between them. The CDR3 extends over 13 amino acids. The CDR3 DNA is TGTGCCAGCTCACGGACAAGACAAGAGACCCAGTACTTC. Encoded protein: CASSRTRQETQYF.

V and J are TRBV2 and TRBJ1-2, with a tentative D call TRBD1 (5 bases). The V end was cut by 3 bases, the J end by 3 bases, with 8 bases between. The CDR3 loop spans 13 amino acids. Germline V lookup: CDR1 SNHLY, CDR2 FYNNEI. In DNA, the CDR3 is TGTGCCAGCAGTGAGCAGGGTGACTATGGCTACACCTTC. Translated, it gives CASSEQGDYGYTF.